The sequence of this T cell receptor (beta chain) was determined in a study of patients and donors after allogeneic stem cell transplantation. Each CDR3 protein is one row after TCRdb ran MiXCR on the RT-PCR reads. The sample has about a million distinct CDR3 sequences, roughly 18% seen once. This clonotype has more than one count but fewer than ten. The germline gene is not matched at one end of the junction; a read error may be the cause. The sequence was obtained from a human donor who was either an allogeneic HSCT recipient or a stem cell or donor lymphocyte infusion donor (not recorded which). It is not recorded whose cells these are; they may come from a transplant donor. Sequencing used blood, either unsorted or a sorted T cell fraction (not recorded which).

Here the CDR3 DNA reads TGTGCCAGCTCACCTGACAGGGCGTCCAACGCGCTCTTC. Residues: CASSPDRASNALF. The chain couples TRBV18 to TRBJ2-7, with 7 bases matching TRBD1. This CDR3 contains 13 residues. Looked up from germline, CDR1 is KGHSH and CDR2 is LQKENI.